This T cell receptor beta chain is drawn from a study of CD8 T cells in Susac syndrome (dated by TCRdb to about 2019). Notes on the research overall: Among the sequenced Susac syndrome patients, about six had clinically active disease and eight were in clinical remission. At the time of blood withdrawal, Susac syndrome patients were either therapy-naive, taking corticosteroids (with some also receiving IVIg), or on IVIg alone. Whether CD8+ T cell activation and differentiation in Susac syndrome was antigen driven was tested using repertoire sequencing.

RNA was extracted using the RNeasy kit, and about 0.45 to 1 ug of the RNA was reverse transcribed with random hexamers. The immunoSEQ multiplex PCR assay, covering 54 Vbeta and 13 Jbeta segments, was used to amplify TCR beta CDR3 regions. Bias from PCR amplification was corrected by using a synthetic template baseline for primer optimization and for computational correction. The original methods were these. Reads were annotated to V, D and J genes according to IMGT and were analyzed with immunoSEQ Analyzer, with only productive sequences retained. Clonality was computed as one minus Shannon entropy normalized by log2 of the number of productive unique sequences. For each patient and control, public and private clones were evaluated among the 100 most prevalent clones. Clones were defined as Susac-specific if absent from the healthy and MS cohorts, from around 1,000 published viral clones and from other ImmuneACCESS disease sequences. TCRdb reprocessing: public reads trimmed at Q25 with fastp, clones called with MiXCR, in-frame beta chains kept. Each CDR3 protein gets just one entry, which takes the most common genes and DNA from the rows behind it. The V and J calls reflect TCRdb's pipeline rather than the authors' work. The sample table lists 150,000 to 200,000 distinct CDR3 sequences, more than 90% of them with a count of one. The biggest ten clones account for more than 0.08% of the sample.

Peripheral blood CD8+ and CD4+ T cells from healthy donors, Susac syndrome patients and multiple sclerosis patients were profiled by high-throughput TCR beta sequencing. The Susac syndrome patients fulfilled recently defined diagnostic criteria for definite or probable disease. CD8+ TEMRA cells were enriched by FACS, while bulk CD8+ and CD4+ T cells were purified by magnetic negative isolation. Blood was drawn into EDTA tubes, processed within 24 hours, and PBMCs were isolated by density gradient centrifugation. PBMCs intended for TCR sequencing were cryopreserved in liquid nitrogen and were subsequently thawed in a 37 degrees C water bath. A purity of at least 90% was achieved for sorted or isolated CD4+, CD8+ and CD8+ TEMRA cells. As regards this clonotype: No cognate antigen has been identified for it. Base qualities were left out, and no much larger clone turns up one base away.

The CDR3 starts with the cysteine, ends with the phenylalanine, and has 14 residues. The retained sequence is limited to the CDR3, 42 bases, with the frame set at the first base. The germline V gene encodes CDR1 DFQATT and CDR2 SNEGSKA (reference sequence). Here V drops 4 bases and J drops 1 base, and the junction holds 6 bases not matched to any gene. Results and caveats for the whole study, not just this receptor: The TCR sequencing and HLA analysis was acknowledged to have included a relatively small number of individuals. No clonal expansion was detected in the CD4+ T cell repertoire of Susac syndrome patients.

The receptor was isolated from a human donor with Susac syndrome. The chain joins TRBV20-1 to TRBJ1-1, and 7 bases in between align with TRBD1. Sequencing was done on a sample of CD4+ T cells from PBMCs. In nucleotides, the sequence is TGCAGTGCTATCGAGGACAGGACGAACACTGAAGCTTTCTTT. Its protein product is CSAIEDRTNTEAFF.